The present T cell receptor beta chain was sequenced within a study of molecular identifiers for immune sequencing clone quantification (dated by TCRdb to the late 2010s). Broadly, across the study: In a replicate experiment, RNA from around 18,000 or 91,000 naive CD8 T cells was split into five aliquots, four of which were sequenced. This methods study benchmarked molecular-identifier clustering-based TCR repertoire sequencing (MIDCIRS) and TCR RNA copy counting, using CD8 T cells to do so. Overall study results and their limits: The sizes of highly expanded clones could end up underestimated when identical TCR molecules share a barcode. When barcode sub-clustering was not used, chimeric consensus sequences inflated TCR diversity, with chimeras reaching as high as 47%. Modeling estimated about 3.3 recovered TCR RNA copies per cell, compared with approximately 10 by digital PCR, which implies about 32% capture efficiency. In CMV-specific effector cells, clones with more than 20 RNA copies accounted for over 97% of molecules, whereas in naive cells such clones accounted for under 1%. Even against a background of 850,000 to 1,000,000 naive CD8 T cells, spiked-in Jurkat TCR RNA amounting to a single cell's worth was reported to be detectable. Naive libraries contained spiked-in Jurkat TCR RNA (approximately ten copies' worth), which is not part of the donor repertoire.

Libraries of naive CD8 T cells were built from about 21,000 to 970,000 sorted cells, with 10%, 30% or 50% of the purified RNA used. Naive CD8 T cells, defined as CD8+CD4-CCR7+CD45RA+, were FACS-sorted into RLT Plus buffer on a BD FACSAria II. To test detection sensitivity, Jurkat RNA equivalent to nine to ten TCR copies was spiked into samples of about 19,000-1,100,000 naive CD8 T cells. Enrichment of CD8 T cells was performed with RosetteSep CD8+ T Cell Enrichment Cocktail and Ficoll-Paque, after which ACK red cell lysis was carried out. From the germline V gene, CDR1 is MNHEY and CDR2 is SVGEGT. Measured from the cysteine to the phenylalanine, the CDR3 is 17 residues long. Solely the CDR3 DNA is kept, with 51 bases framed from the first base. Clipping removes 2 bases from V and 3 bases from J, with 11 as the unmatched junction base count. This clonotype was seen ten or more times. Its antigen has not been determined. Qualities for individual bases were not recorded, and no much larger clone is one base off.

Libraries were constructed by PCR. Sequenced on an Illumina HiSeq 4000. Bulk TCR libraries were prepared as previously described, using TCR primers listed in Table S5. The Qiagen AllPrep DNA/RNA kit was used to purify total RNA. Reads from multiple sequencing runs of the same library were pooled before analysis. The source study handled its data this way. Reads were retained only if their TCR constant sequence matched exactly, and those retained reads were trimmed to 150 nt and grouped according to their 12-nt molecular barcodes. Reads inside each barcode group were sub-clustered using a 15% Levenshtein threshold, and a quality-weighted consensus sequence was constructed for each RNA molecule. Non-functional sequences were discarded, and so were lower-count sequences lying one edit away from another sequence. Barcode sub-clusters with fewer than 20% of the maximum read count were removed, based on fitting two negative binomial distributions. TCRdb reprocessed the public reads (quality trimming at Q25 with fastp, clone calling with MiXCR) and kept in-frame beta chains. Each record represents a unique CDR3 protein, reported with the most common genes and DNA among its rows. TCRdb's processing, not the authors', yielded these V and J calls. This sample comprises 250,000 to 350,000 distinct CDR3 sequences, roughly 23% of them detected only once. The top ten clonotypes cover about 0.81% of the sample.

Specimen: naive CD8+ T cells from blood, with Jurkat cell RNA spiked in. The cell subset or site label, as the study defines it: FACS-sorted CD8+CD4-CCR7+CD45RA+ naive T cells. This TCR derives from a human donor in good health. Some libraries in this study had Jurkat cell RNA spiked in. The rearranged segments are TRBV6-2 or TRBV6-3 and TRBJ1-1; 8 bases in between match TRBD1. The DNA reads as follows: TGTGCCAGCAGTTACGGGACAGGCACCCATTGGGACACTGAAGCTTTCTTT. Translated, this gives CASSYGTGTHWDTEAFF.